This TCR beta chain originates from a study of T cell repertoires in cytomegalovirus infection (dated by TCRdb to the late 2010s). The study in broad terms: The HLA type of each donor mattered for the analysis, because public TCR beta signatures pointed to carriage of CMV infection along with the matching HLA type.

V is shortened by 3 bases, J by 7 bases, and the region joining them spans 19 bases. The germline V gene (reference sequence) yields DFQATT for CDR1 and SNEGSKA for CDR2. From its cysteine to its phenylalanine, the CDR3 spans 15 amino acids. The entry retains the CDR3 DNA only, 45 bases that are in frame from base 1. This clonotype turned up a few times. No antigen is known for it. Per-base qualities were not stored, and no clone one base away is much larger. The sequencing machine was an Illumina HiSeq 1500. TCRdb applied fastp at Q25 and MiXCR to the public reads, then kept only in-frame beta chains. All rows with the same CDR3 protein become a single entry with the most common DNA and genes. The sample records around 530,000 distinct CDR3 sequences, more than 25% of which are singletons. The top ten hold about 13% of the sample. The investigation overall reported the following: Cumulative frequency of public TCR beta family members discriminated carriers of CMV infection plus the relevant HLA type in this cohort and an independent roughly 320-donor cohort. The ex vivo response was dominated by HLA-C-restricted CMV-specific TCR beta clonotypes, which also provided the single most frequent clonotype in two of eight donors.

The receptor was isolated from a human donor in good health (CMV status not recorded). Some clones in this sample may be carry-over from other donors' samples. The chain is encoded by TRBV20-1 joined to TRBJ2-1; perhaps TRBD2 is the D gene, with 5 bases matching. Source material: PBMCs. The bases are TGCAGTGCTAGTTTCAGGCGGGCGTTATATAATGAGCAGTTCTTC. Its product reads: CSASFRRALYNEQFF.